The source of this TCR beta chain is a study of T cells in Graves' hyperthyroidism and ophthalmopathy. Study-wide results and limits: Most expanded thyroid clonotypes above 0.001 recurred in blood.

This clonotype appeared many times. Its antigen is currently unknown. Isolation of PBMCs was performed on around 9.4 ml fresh peripheral blood. V gave up 7 bases and J gave up 6 bases; unmatched junction bases: 8. The CDR3 contains 13 residues. Germline V gene lookup returns CDR1 SEHNR and CDR2 FQNEAQ (reference sequence). RNA transcripts gave rise to amplified TCR beta CDR3 regions. The study used the HTBI primer set for a first-round RT-PCR of the TCR CDR3. TCRdb ran MiXCR on the multiplex PCR reads and lists one entry per CDR3 protein. The data show roughly 240,000 distinct CDR3 sequences, about a sixth seen once.

This chain joins TRBV7-9 and TRBJ1-2; 7 bases map to TRBD1. The sample consisted of blood. This clonotype was sampled from a woman aged 18-35 years with Graves' ophthalmopathy. The CDR3 DNA reads as TGTGCCAGCACCGACAGGGACGTTGATGGCTACACCTTC. Amino acid sequence: CASTDRDVDGYTF.